The 20 T cell receptor beta chains below come from one sample, sequenced in a study of blood T cell repertoires in COVID-19. Profiling relied on immunoSEQ multiplex PCR, and the TCRdb table lists in-frame clones only, not all of them. The table includes around 130,000 clones, more than 80% detected once. Material for sequencing was peripheral blood. Source of these receptors: a woman older than 75 with acute or convalescent COVID-19.

The CDR3 coding sequence is TGCGCCTCGGGCCGGGCGGGCTCTGGAAACACCATATATTTT. This codes for CASGRAGSGNTIYF. This chain uses TRBV4-3 with TRBJ1-3; D is unclear. CDR1 and CDR2 (germline): LGHNA, YSLEER. This CDR3 comprises 14 residues. The ends were cut back, 11 bases at V and 0 bases at J, with 14 bases in the middle.

The V call is TRBV5-1, the J call TRBJ1-3; D unclear. V was shortened by 6 bases and J by 2 bases, with 18 bases between the two germline ends. Germline assignment: CDR1 SGHRS and CDR2 YFSETQ. The CDR3 totals 16 residues. The DNA for the CDR3 is TGCGCCAGCACCCAGATCTCGGGAGACGCTGGAAACACCATATATTTT. Protein: CASTQISGDAGNTIYF.

The chain carries TRBV19 and TRBJ2-1, with 8 bases matching TRBD2. V shed 3 bases, J shed 2 bases, and the junction held 3 bases outside the gene matches. Germline CDR1 and CDR2: LNHDA and SQIVND (reference sequence). This CDR3 contains 15 residues. The CDR3 DNA reads TGTGCCAGTAGTATCCTCGGGGGGGCCTACAATGAGCAGTTCTTC. It is translated as CASSILGGAYNEQFF.

With respect to this clone: The junction and the germline gene differ at one end; a read error may be behind it. The chain uses TRBV7-7 and TRBJ2-1; no reliable D call. This CDR3 region has 15 residues. Per the germline V gene, CDR1 is SSHAT and CDR2 is FNYEAQ (reference sequence). This CDR3 is CASSLGPTKYNEQFF. The CDR3 DNA follows: TGTGCTAGCAGCTTAGGGCCAACCAAATACAATGAGCAGTTCTTC.

CDR3 DNA: TGTGCCAGCAGCTTCCGGACAGGGACCAGGGATCAGCCCCAGCATTTT. Translating gives CASSFRTGTRDQPQHF. The J gene is TRBJ1-5, the V gene TRBV5-6; the match to TRBD1 covers 8 bases. The CDR3 runs to 16 residues. J gave up 5 bases and V 2 bases, and 9 bases lay outside the gene matches. Germline loops: CDR1 SGHDT, CDR2 YYEEEE.

The chain recombines TRBV7-2 with TRBJ2-5; D is possibly TRBD2 (6 bases). Germline CDR1 and CDR2: SGHTA and FQGNSA. CDR3 size: 15 residues. With 1 base removed from V and 2 bases from J, the gap between germline ends came to 11 bases. The CDR3 region has the DNA TGTGCCAGCAGCTTAGTTATGGGGAGGCAAGAGACCCAGTACTTC. Translated, it gives CASSLVMGRQETQYF.

The CDR3 DNA reads TGTGCCAGCAGTCCAGACAGAACAGATACGCAGTATTTT. It encodes CASSPDRTDTQYF. The chain recombines TRBV7-8 with TRBJ2-3, with D possibly being TRBD1 (5 bases). Looked up from germline, CDR1 is SGHVS and CDR2 is FQNEAQ. This CDR3 spans 13 amino acids. The V end was cut by 6 bases, the J end by 3 bases, with 10 bases between. The full variable domain, with the rest looked up from reference TRBV7-8 and TRBJ2-3, is GAGVSQSPRYKVAKRGQDVALRCDPISGHVSLFWYQQALGQGPEFLTYFQNEAQLDKSGLPSDRFFAERPEGSVSTLKIQRTQQEDSAVYLCASSPDRTDTQYFGPGTRLTVL.

The chain combines TRBV5-1 with TRBJ1-3; TRBD1 matches at 8 bases. The CDR3 extends over 15 amino acids. The ends lost 4 bases at V and 0 bases at J; junction bases unmatched: 3. The V gene's germline CDR1 is SGHRS and CDR2 YFSETQ. CDR3 in amino acids: CASSRGQASGNTIYF. DNA of the CDR3: TGCGCCAGCAGCCGGGGACAGGCCTCTGGAAACACCATATATTTT.

This clone has only one observation. V gene TRBV2 combines with J gene TRBJ2-5; 7 bases line up with TRBD1. CDR1 and CDR2 from the germline V gene are SNHLY and FYNNEI. The CDR3 sequence is 13 residues long. The ends lost 3 bases at V and 2 bases at J; junction bases unmatched: 0. Written as DNA, the CDR3 is TGTGCCAGCAGTGACAGGGGGCAAGAGACCCAGTACTTC. Translation: CASSDRGQETQYF.

The chain is built from TRBV2 and TRBJ1-2, with 9 bases lining up with TRBD1. Germline values: CDR1 SNHLY, CDR2 FYNNEI. There are 14 residues in the CDR3. Trimming cost V 9 bases and J 5 bases; bases outside gene matches: 10. The CDR3 protein is CARSGQGSLYGYTF. The CDR3 nucleotides read TGTGCCAGGTCGGGACAGGGAAGCCTGTATGGCTACACCTTC.

The rearrangement joins TRBV9 to TRBJ1-5; 7 bases map to TRBD1. Germline V gene sequence: CDR1 SGDLS, CDR2 YYNGEE. This CDR3 region has 15 residues. With 4 bases clipped from V and 4 bases from J, the junction kept 8 bases outside the gene matches. The CDR3 spells CASSRSGDSNQPQHF. The CDR3 DNA sequence: TGTGCCAGCAGCCGGTCGGGGGACAGTAATCAGCCCCAGCATTTT.

The V gene is TRBV7-9, the J gene TRBJ1-3; D remains ambiguous. Germline CDR1 is SEHNR and CDR2 is FQNEAQ (reference sequence). This CDR3 has 15 amino acids. Trimming took off 1 base at V and 3 bases at J, with 10 bases between the two ends. The CDR3 nucleotides read TGTGCCAGCAGCTTAGGGTCCGGAGGTGGAAACACCATATATTTT. Its translation: CASSLGSGGGNTIYF.

The gene calls are TRBV5-1 and TRBJ2-7; D may be TRBD2 (5 bases). In germline, CDR1 is SGHRS, CDR2 YFSETQ. Trimming shortened V by 2 bases and J by 0 bases, and 9 bases separated the two germline ends. The CDR3 loop spans 14 amino acids. The chain's CDR3 is CASSFEAVSYEQYF. CDR3 in DNA: TGCGCCAGCAGCTTTGAAGCGGTCTCCTACGAGCAGTACTTC.

The gene calls are TRBV30 and TRBJ1-2; 8 nucleotides agree with TRBD1. The V segment lost 3 bases and the J segment 4 bases; nucleotides outside the gene matches: 4. The germline CDR1 and CDR2 sequences are GTSNPN and SVGIG (reference sequence). This CDR3 is 13 amino acids long. CDR3 sequence: CAWSLGQGYGYTF. The CDR3 DNA reads as TGTGCCTGGAGCCTCGGACAGGGCTATGGCTACACCTTC.

The chain combines TRBV4-3 with TRBJ1-4; 10 bases match TRBD1. The CDR3 totals 18 residues. Trimming removed 4 bases from V and 0 bases from J; junction bases left unmatched: 8. Germline CDR1 reads LGHNA; CDR2 reads YSLEER. The DNA for the CDR3 is TGCGCCAGCAGCCGGGGGACAGGGGCCTTTGCAACTAATGAAAAACTGTTTTTT. Translated, it gives CASSRGTGAFATNEKLFF.

The chain recombines TRBV18 with TRBJ2-1; 9 positions agree with TRBD1. The CDR3 is 15 amino acids. The V gene end was trimmed by 5 bases and the J gene end by 0 bases; junction bases not matched to a gene: 2. Germline CDR1 and CDR2: KGHSH and LQKENI. The DNA of the CDR3 is TGTGCCAGCTCAATGGGACAGGGCTCCTACAATGAGCAGTTCTTC. Its translation is CASSMGQGSYNEQFF.

This clone was observed a single time. The J gene is TRBJ1-3, the V gene TRBV2, with a possible D match to TRBD1 (6 bases). The CDR3 sequence is 14 residues long. V was cut by 6 bases and J by 4 bases, with 13 bases left in between. CDR1 is SNHLY and CDR2 is FYNNEI in the germline V gene. In DNA, the CDR3 is TGTGCCAGCAGCCGGGAAGGGGGAGGAAACACCATATATTTT. It codes for CASSREGGGNTIYF.

V is TRBV30 and J is TRBJ1-6; D gene uncertain. The CDR3 is 14 residues long. The V gene's germline CDR1 is GTSNPN and CDR2 SVGIG (reference sequence). V was trimmed by 0 bases and J by 5 bases, leaving 8 bases between them. The CDR3 DNA follows: TGTGCCTGGAGTGTGGACGGGAATAATTCACCCCTCCACTTT. It translates to CAWSVDGNNSPLHF.

The chain is built from TRBV19 and TRBJ1-2; tentative D call: TRBD1 (5 bases). Germline CDR1 and CDR2: LNHDA and SQIVND (reference sequence). V was clipped by 9 bases and J by 8 bases, with 10 bases between them. The CDR3 sequence is 10 residues long. CDR3 in DNA: TGTGCCAGCGGAGGGGTCGGCTACACCTTC. It yields the protein CASGGVGYTF. The whole variable domain, filled in from reference TRBV19 and TRBJ1-2, reads DGGITQSPKYLFRKEGQNVTLSCEQNLNHDAMYWYRQDPGQGLRLIYYSQIVNDFQKGDIAEGYSVSREKKESFPLTVTSAQKNPTAFYLCASGGVGYTFGSGTRLTVV.

V is TRBV19 and J is TRBJ1-3; 9 positions match TRBD1. Per the germline V gene, CDR1 is LNHDA and CDR2 is SQIVND (reference sequence). The CDR3 has 15 amino acids. J lost 4 bases, V lost 5 bases, and 6 bases had no gene match. The CDR3 DNA follows: TGTGCCAGTAGTCCGGACAGGGGAAGAGGAAACACCATATATTTT. It codes for CASSPDRGRGNTIYF.